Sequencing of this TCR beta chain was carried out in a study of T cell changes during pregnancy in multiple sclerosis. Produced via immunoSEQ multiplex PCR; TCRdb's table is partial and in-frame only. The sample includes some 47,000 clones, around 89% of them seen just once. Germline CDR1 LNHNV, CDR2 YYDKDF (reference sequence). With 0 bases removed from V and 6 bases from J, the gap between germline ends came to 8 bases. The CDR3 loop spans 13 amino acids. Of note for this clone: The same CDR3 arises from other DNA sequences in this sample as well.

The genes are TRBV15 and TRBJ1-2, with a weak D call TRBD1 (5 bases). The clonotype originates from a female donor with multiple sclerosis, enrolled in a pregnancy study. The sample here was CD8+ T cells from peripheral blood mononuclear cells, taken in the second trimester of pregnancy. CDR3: CATSREEGDGYTF. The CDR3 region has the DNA TGTGCCACCAGCAGAGAAGAAGGGGATGGCTACACCTTC. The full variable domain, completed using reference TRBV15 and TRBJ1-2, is DAMVIQNPRYQVTQFGKPVTLSCSQTLNHNVMYWYQQKSSQAPKLLFHYYDKDFNNEADTPDNFQSRRPNTSFCFLDIRSPGLGDTAMYLCATSREEGDGYTFGSGTRLTVV.